This TCR beta chain was sequenced in a study of shared clonotypes between healthy human individuals. There are a few counts of this clone. Naive CD8 cells lacked CD45RO and underwent positive selection for CCR7, leaving out terminally differentiated effector memory CD45RA+ cells. CDR3 size: 14 residues. Germline V gene lookup returns CDR1 SQVTM and CDR2 ANQGSEA. J was trimmed by 3 bases and V by 7 bases; bases with no gene match: 10. Genomic DNA per cell subset filled all wells of several immunoSEQ plates. Sorted subsets were amplified in replicate PCRs using 200 to 250 ng DNA, 30,000 to 35,000 T cell genomes. Libraries were prepared by immunoSEQ multiplex PCR; TCRdb keeps only in-frame clonotypes and omits some of them. The sample has about 820,000 clones, about 92% seen once.

The source material was naive CD8+ T cells sorted from blood. The V call is TRBV29-1, the J call TRBJ1-2; 8 bases fit TRBD1. The TCR comes from a man in his thirties or forties in good health. The CDR3 DNA reads TGCAGCGATTCCGGGACAGGACTCGACTATGGCTACACCTTC. As protein: CSDSGTGLDYGYTF.